This record looks at one T cell receptor beta chain sequence and its context. This sample is drawn from a study of OX40 agonist ivuxolimab in advanced cancers. Study-wide background: Dose-escalation cases comprised hepatocellular carcinoma, melanoma, renal cell or head and neck cancer. Three patients showed partial responses: one hepatocellular carcinoma and two cutaneous melanoma cases.

Sequencing was performed with immunoSEQ multiplex PCR; in TCRdb, only in-frame clones are kept and a portion is missing. The repertoire holds 51,000 or so clones, about 88% seen once, with 11% to 15% in the top ten. The source of this sequence is an adult with an advanced solid tumor such as melanoma, head and neck, liver or kidney cancer. Source: CD4+ or CD8+ T cells sorted from blood, taken in a trial of the OX40 agonist ivuxolimab.

The CDR3 sequence is CASRGDGGWEQYF. The CDR3 bases are TGTGCCAGCAGGGGGGACGGAGGCTGGGAGCAGTACTTC. The gene calls are TRBV7-2 and TRBJ2-7; D tentatively reads TRBD1 or TRBD2 (5 bases each). V lost 6 bases and J lost 7, with 16 bases in between. From germline, CDR1 is SGHTA and CDR2 FQGNSA. The CDR3 totals 13 residues.